These 27 T cell receptor beta chains share one sample of origin, sequenced in a study of blood T cell repertoires in COVID-19. The method was immunoSEQ multiplex PCR; TCRdb's version includes in-frame clones alone and lacks a portion of them. This sample has under 250,000 clones; 83% occur once, and the top ten carry 2% to 3%. The specimen sequenced was peripheral blood. The receptor source for this set is a woman in her sixties or seventies with active or convalescent COVID-19.

The chain couples TRBV27 to TRBJ2-1, with TRBD1 matching over 10 bases. The CDR3 is made up of 17 amino acids. Germline lookup yields CDR1 MNHEY and CDR2 SMNVEV (reference sequence). V shed 4 bases, J shed 8 bases, and the junction held 14 bases outside the gene matches. CDR3 sequence: CASSSLLGTGDRYEQFF. Here the CDR3 DNA reads TGTGCCAGCAGTTCTCTTCTCGGGACAGGGGATAGGTATGAGCAGTTCTTC.

As concerns this clone: The sample carries other DNA sequences with the same CDR3. The rearrangement uses TRBV5-1 and TRBJ2-2; D not resolved. The germline gives CDR1 SGHRS, CDR2 YFSETQ. The CDR3 totals 15 residues. V dropped 1 base and J dropped 0 bases, with 7 bases sitting between them. CDR3 coding DNA: TGCGCCAGCAGCTTGTTGGCGGCGAACACCGGGGAGCTGTTTTTT. Protein: CASSLLAANTGELFF.

This clone occurred once. The chain is built from TRBV24-1 and TRBJ2-7; TRBD2 aligns across 12 bases. Germline CDR1 reads KGHDR; CDR2 reads SFDVKD. This CDR3 comprises 17 residues. J lost 6 bases, V lost 5 bases, and 13 bases had no gene match. The CDR3 spells CATSGLTGTSGFTEQYF. Written as DNA, the CDR3 is TGTGCCACCAGTGGACTTACCGGGACTAGCGGGTTCACCGAGCAGTACTTC.

In its sample, this clone was seen once. This chain uses TRBV5-1 with TRBJ2-2; a weak D match, TRBD1 (6 bases). Germline lookup yields CDR1 SGHRS and CDR2 YFSETQ. The V end was cut by 4 bases, the J end by 3 bases, with 13 bases between. The CDR3 extends over 15 amino acids. The CDR3 nucleotides read TGCGCCAGCAGCAAACTACAGGGCGACACCGGGGAGCTGTTTTTT. It specifies CASSKLQGDTGELFF.

V and J are TRBV5-1 and TRBJ2-7; TRBD1 matches at 10 bases. This CDR3 is 16 amino acids long. CDR1 is SGHRS and CDR2 is YFSETQ in the germline V gene. With 4 bases clipped from V and 2 bases from J, the junction kept 9 bases outside the gene matches. CDR3 in DNA: TGCGCCAGCAGCGTCGGAGGGACAGGGGTTCCCTACGAGCAGTACTTC. Its translation: CASSVGGTGVPYEQYF.

The V call is TRBV20-1, the J call TRBJ2-4; D possibly uses TRBD1 or TRBD2 (6 bases each). The CDR3 loop spans 14 amino acids. Looked up from germline, CDR1 is DFQATT and CDR2 is SNEGSKA (reference sequence). Trimming stripped 3 bases from V and 7 bases from J, with 16 bases between. In nucleotides, the CDR3 is TGCAGTGCTAGTGGGGGGCGGTGGCGGAACATTCAGTACTTC. It encodes CSASGGRWRNIQYF.

This clone was seen a single time. The chain employs TRBV5-1 and TRBJ1-1, with D possibly being TRBD1 (5 bases). CDR3 length: 16 residues. The V gene's germline CDR1 is SGHRS and CDR2 YFSETQ. V was clipped by 1 base and J by 5 bases, with 18 bases between them. For the CDR3, the DNA is TGCGCCAGCAGCTTGACTGCCCAAGGGGTCGGGACTGAAGCTTTCTTT. It yields the protein CASSLTAQGVGTEAFF.

V is TRBV6-1 and J is TRBJ2-1, with 12 bases matching TRBD2. The trim removed 2 bases at V and 6 bases at J, leaving 5 bases unmatched. The CDR3 contains 16 residues. The V gene's germline CDR1 is MNHNS and CDR2 SASEGT. The CDR3 DNA reads as TGTGCCAGCAGTGAAATGATGACTAGCGGGAGCAATGAGCAGTTCTTC. The encoded protein is CASSEMMTSGSNEQFF.

This sequence joins TRBV6-1 and TRBJ2-5; 10 bases are shared with TRBD1. This CDR3 contains 16 residues. V lost 6 bases and J lost 4; bases outside the gene matches: 11. Germline V gene sequence: CDR1 MNHNS, CDR2 SASEGT. CDR3 in amino acids: CASREKPGQGPETQYF. The CDR3 region has the DNA TGTGCCAGCAGGGAAAAACCGGGACAGGGGCCAGAGACCCAGTACTTC.

This clone was seen a few times. This rearrangement joins TRBV28 to TRBJ2-1; 9 bases are shared with TRBD2. The CDR3 covers 16 residues. The ends lost 1 base at V and 7 bases at J; junction bases unmatched: 8. Germline loops: CDR1 MDHEN, CDR2 SYDVKM. The CDR3 DNA reads TGTGCCAGCAGTTTATTGGGGGCGGGAGGGGAGAATGAGCAGTTCTTC. This encodes CASSLLGAGGENEQFF.

The chain combines TRBV9 with TRBJ2-2; 8 positions match TRBD2. The CDR3 has 16 residues. CDR1 is SGDLS, CDR2 YYNGEE, per germline. V gave up 0 bases and J gave up 1 base; unmatched junction bases: 2. CDR3 nucleotide sequence: TGTGCCAGCAGCGTAGGCGGGAGGAGGAACACCGGGGAGCTGTTTTTT. Its translation: CASSVGGRRNTGELFF.

Here the CDR3 reads CASSLRGQLQYF. DNA for the CDR3: TGCGCCAGCAGCTTGCGGGGACAGCTGCAGTATTTT. The chain couples TRBV5-1 to TRBJ2-3; 7 nucleotides agree with TRBD1. Germline CDR1 SGHRS, CDR2 YFSETQ. The CDR3 consists of 12 residues. J lost 11 bases, V lost 1 base, and 4 bases had no gene match.

V usage is TRBV25-1 and J usage is TRBJ2-1; 7 bases are shared with TRBD2. This CDR3 has 14 residues. In germline, CDR1 is MGHDK, CDR2 SYGVNS. V was pared by 6 bases and J by 2 bases, with 4 bases of the junction left unmatched. CDR3 region: CASRRGSAYNEQFF. The CDR3 DNA reads TGTGCCAGCAGGCGGGGGAGTGCCTACAATGAGCAGTTCTTC.

This clone appeared a single time. The chain is built from TRBV5-1 and TRBJ2-7; tentatively, D is TRBD1 (5 bases). V was shortened by 3 bases and J by 3 bases, with 13 bases between the two germline ends. This CDR3 contains 14 residues. The germline CDR1 and CDR2 sequences are SGHRS and YFSETQ. In DNA, the CDR3 is TGCGCCAGCAGCTCCACGACAGCGAGCTACGAGCAGTACTTC. The encoded protein is CASSSTTASYEQYF.

The V and J genes are TRBV6-5 and TRBJ2-3; D might be TRBD2 (7 bases). CDR1 and CDR2 from the germline V gene are MNHEY and SVGAGI. Deletions cut 6 bases from V and 6 bases from J, with 16 bases between. The CDR3 totals 14 residues. CDR3 bases: TGTGCCAGCAGGGGGAGGGGGGGTATTGATACGCAGTATTTT. Its translation is CASRGRGGIDTQYF.

The chain carries TRBV5-1 and TRBJ2-1; 12 positions match TRBD2. In germline, CDR1 is SGHRS, CDR2 YFSETQ. This CDR3 has 16 amino acids. The ends lost 2 bases at V and 8 bases at J; junction bases unmatched: 8. CDR3 residues: CASSLGSLAGGHEQFF. The CDR3 DNA follows: TGCGCCAGCAGCTTAGGGTCTCTAGCGGGAGGGCATGAGCAGTTCTTC. Complete variable domain (other parts from reference TRBV5-1 and TRBJ2-1): KAGVTQTPRYLIKTRGQQVTLSCSPISGHRSVSWYQQTPGQGLQFLFEYFSETQRNKGNFPGRFSGRQFSNSRSEMNVSTLELGDSALYLCASSLGSLAGGHEQFFGPGTRLTVL.

The genes are TRBV6-5 and TRBJ2-1; TRBD2 aligns across 7 bases. J gave up 9 bases and V 2 bases, and 10 bases lay outside the gene matches. The germline CDR1 and CDR2 sequences are MNHEY and SVGAGI. The CDR3 has 15 amino acids. CDR3 sequence: CASSYGRAPSGEQFF. In DNA, the CDR3 is TGTGCCAGCAGTTACGGGAGGGCTCCTTCGGGTGAGCAGTTCTTC.

The gene calls are TRBV19 and TRBJ1-5; TRBD1 might be the D (5 bases). Germline V lookup: CDR1 LNHDA, CDR2 SQIVND (reference sequence). The CDR3 covers 17 residues. V was cut by 2 bases and J by 0 bases, with 14 bases left in between. The chain's CDR3 is CASSIWGGTYSNQPQHF. For the CDR3, the DNA is TGTGCCAGTAGTATATGGGGGGGAACTTATAGCAATCAGCCCCAGCATTTT.

This chain joins TRBV2 and TRBJ2-5, with 15 positions matching TRBD2. The germline CDR1 and CDR2 sequences are SNHLY and FYNNEI. The length of the CDR3 is 17 residues. After removal of 7 bases from V and 0 bases from J, the junction contained 6 bases not matched to a gene. The CDR3 nucleotides read TGTGCCAGCACCTCGGGACTAGCGGGGGGTAACCAAGAGACCCAGTACTTC. This encodes CASTSGLAGGNQETQYF.

The chain uses TRBV9 and TRBJ2-5; maybe TRBD2 (6 bases). In germline, CDR1 is SGDLS, CDR2 YYNGEE. The V and J ends lost 0 bases and 4 bases respectively, with 13 bases between them. The CDR3 spans 15 residues. The CDR3 DNA follows: TGTGCCAGCAGCGTAGCCGCGGGACTCCGAGAGACCCAGTACTTC. The encoded protein is CASSVAAGLRETQYF.

This sequence joins TRBV5-1 and TRBJ1-2; a possible D gene is TRBD1 (5 bases). Germline CDR1 SGHRS, CDR2 YFSETQ. Trimming shortened V by 2 bases and J by 4 bases, and 12 bases separated the two germline ends. This CDR3 has 14 residues. The CDR3 sequence is CASSLGAQFYGYTF. The CDR3 DNA follows: TGCGCCAGCAGCTTAGGGGCACAGTTCTATGGCTACACCTTC.

The chain employs TRBV7-3 and TRBJ2-1, with TRBD2 matching over 7 bases. Germline V gene data show CDR1 as SGHTA and CDR2 as FQGTGA. J gave up 5 bases and V 5 bases, and 6 bases lay outside the gene matches. The CDR3 is 14 amino acids. The CDR3 DNA follows: TGTGCCAGCAGCCCGGGGAGGGCAAACAATGAGCAGTTCTTC. Translation: CASSPGRANNEQFF.

This chain connects TRBV2 to TRBJ1-5; D is unresolved. The germline gives CDR1 SNHLY, CDR2 FYNNEI. The CDR3 has 14 residues. V was cut by 5 bases and J by 1 base, with 9 bases left in between. CDR3 residues: CASSMARSNQPQHF. The CDR3 nucleotides read TGTGCCAGCAGTATGGCTAGGAGCAATCAGCCCCAGCATTTT.

The chain joins TRBV24-1 to TRBJ2-1, with a possible D match to TRBD2 (7 bases). Germline V gene data show CDR1 as KGHDR and CDR2 as SFDVKD. This CDR3 has 17 amino acids. V was clipped by 3 bases and J by 4 bases, with 18 bases between them. The CDR3 DNA sequence: TGTGCCACCAGTGATACCCGGGGGGCGGGCCCATACAATGAGCAGTTCTTC. It codes for CATSDTRGAGPYNEQFF.

This clone showed up just once. The rearrangement joins TRBV18 to TRBJ1-2; D uncertain. CDR1 KGHSH and CDR2 LQKENI come from the germline V gene. V lost 5 bases, J lost 5 bases, and 15 bases lay in between. This CDR3 spans 14 amino acids. The CDR3 nucleotides read TGTGCCAGCTCAGTCCAGGCCCTTGAGTATGGCTACACCTTC. It yields the protein CASSVQALEYGYTF.

This clone occurred once. The CDR3 protein is CASSASGYTSNEKLFF. CDR3 DNA sequence: TGCGCCAGCAGCGCCTCAGGATACACCTCAAATGAAAAACTGTTTTTT. V is TRBV5-1 and J is TRBJ1-4; D not resolved. In germline, CDR1 is SGHRS, CDR2 YFSETQ. Deletions cut 4 bases from V and 5 bases from J, with 18 bases between. This CDR3 has 16 residues.

The CDR3 sequence is CASSQDPTGTGPYGYTF. The CDR3 DNA reads TGTGCCAGCAGCCAAGACCCGACCGGGACAGGCCCCTATGGCTACACCTTC. The gene calls are TRBV3-1 (or the pseudogene TRBV3-2) and TRBJ1-2; TRBD1 matches 8 bases. Germline values: CDR1 LGHDT, CDR2 YNNKEL (reference sequence). V trimming: 0 bases; J trimming: 4 bases; junction bases outside the gene matches: 10. This CDR3 is 17 amino acids long.